This TCR beta chain is from a study of monozygotic twins with inflammatory bowel disease. CDR3 length: 17 amino acids. The germline V gene encodes CDR1 SGHDN and CDR2 FVKESK. Study results and limitations: Cells of different T cell subtypes could not be told apart. Healthy co-twins had higher TCRbeta inverse Simpson diversity than their IBD twins.

Total RNA amounting to about 3,500 ng went into each TCR library. UMIs containing a 6-nucleotide sample barcode were added via template switching. With the 5' RACE reads reprocessed, TCRdb shows one record per CDR3 protein and no DNA. The sample spans under 350,000 distinct CDR3 sequences; the ten largest clones claim 5.6%. A word on this clonotype: What it binds is unknown.

Sequenced material: blood. This rearrangement joins TRBV14 to TRBJ2-1; TCRdb gives TRBD1 as the D gene, but with no DNA this cannot be confirmed. The TCR was taken from a human donor with ulcerative colitis or Crohn's disease, or a healthy co-twin of an affected twin (not recorded which). Here the CDR3 reads CASSQDRGTRGNNEQFF.